This T cell receptor beta chain stems from a study of blood T cell repertoires in COVID-19. On the study more broadly: There were acute and convalescent COVID-19 samples, and they came from the United States, Italy and Spain. The analysed material was cDNA or gDNA that came from T cells, B-cell-depleted T cells, or PBMCs.

Original handling: Reference gene primer amplification gave estimated nucleated cell counts. The table came from immunoSEQ multiplex PCR; TCRdb's copy has only in-frame clones and leaves some out. V, J and clone size are taken as reported in that table, and D and trimming were inferred from the DNA itself. The sample shows some 130,000 clones, approximately 74% of them seen only once. The CDR3 has 15 amino acids. Germline assignment: CDR1 PRHDT and CDR2 FYEKMQ (reference sequence). The trim removed 5 bases at V and 4 bases at J, leaving 8 bases unmatched. This chain connects TRBV13 to TRBJ2-1, with 7 bases fitting TRBD1. Sequenced material: peripheral blood. The receptor's source is a woman in her seventies with acute or convalescent COVID-19. The CDR3 nucleotides read TGTGCCAGCAGCCTCCACGGGACAGTATACAATGAGCAGTTCTTC. Protein sequence: CASSLHGTVYNEQFF.